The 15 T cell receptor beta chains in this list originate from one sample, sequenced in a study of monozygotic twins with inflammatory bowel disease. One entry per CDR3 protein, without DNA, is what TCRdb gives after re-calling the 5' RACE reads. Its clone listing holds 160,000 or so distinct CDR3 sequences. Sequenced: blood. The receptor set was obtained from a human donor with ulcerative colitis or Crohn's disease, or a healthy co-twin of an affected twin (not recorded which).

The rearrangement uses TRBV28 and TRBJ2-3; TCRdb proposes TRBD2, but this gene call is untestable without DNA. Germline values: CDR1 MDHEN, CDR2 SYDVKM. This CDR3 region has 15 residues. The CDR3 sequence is CASSLGGASTDTQYF.

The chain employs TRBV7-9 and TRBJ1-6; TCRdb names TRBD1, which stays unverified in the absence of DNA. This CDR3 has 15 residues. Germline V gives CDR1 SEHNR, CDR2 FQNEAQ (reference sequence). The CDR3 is CASSSLGTGNSPLHF.

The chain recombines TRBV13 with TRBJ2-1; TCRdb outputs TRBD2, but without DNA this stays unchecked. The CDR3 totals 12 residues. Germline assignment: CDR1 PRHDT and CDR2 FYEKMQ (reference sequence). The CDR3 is CASSPGGDQQFF. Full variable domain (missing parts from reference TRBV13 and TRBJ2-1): AAGVIQSPRHLIKEKRETATLKCYPIPRHDTVYWYQQGPGQDPQFLISFYEKMQSDKGSIPDRFSAQQFSDYHSELNMSSLELGDSALYFCASSPGGDQQFFGPGTRLTVL.

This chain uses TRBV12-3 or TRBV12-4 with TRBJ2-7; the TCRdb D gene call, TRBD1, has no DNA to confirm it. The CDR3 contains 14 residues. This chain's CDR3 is CASSPGQVTYEQYF.

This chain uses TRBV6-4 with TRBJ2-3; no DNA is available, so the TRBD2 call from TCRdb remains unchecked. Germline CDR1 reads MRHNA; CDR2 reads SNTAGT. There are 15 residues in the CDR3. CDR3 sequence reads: CASSDLAGSTDTQYF.

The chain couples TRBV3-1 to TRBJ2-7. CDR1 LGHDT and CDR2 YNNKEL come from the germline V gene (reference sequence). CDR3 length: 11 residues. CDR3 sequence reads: CASSQDSEQYF.

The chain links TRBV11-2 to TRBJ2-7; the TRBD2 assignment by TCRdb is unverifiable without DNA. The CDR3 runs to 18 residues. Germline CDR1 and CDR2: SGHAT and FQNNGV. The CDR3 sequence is CASRPQSGLAGGQNEQYF.

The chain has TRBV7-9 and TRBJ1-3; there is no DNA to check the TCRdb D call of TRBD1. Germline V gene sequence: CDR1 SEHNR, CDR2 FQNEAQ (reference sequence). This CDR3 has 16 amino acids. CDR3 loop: CASSPRDRLFGNTIYF.

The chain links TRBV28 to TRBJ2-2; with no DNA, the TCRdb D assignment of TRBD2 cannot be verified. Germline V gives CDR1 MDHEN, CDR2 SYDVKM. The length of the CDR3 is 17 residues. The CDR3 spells CASSSSSGRAHTGELFF.

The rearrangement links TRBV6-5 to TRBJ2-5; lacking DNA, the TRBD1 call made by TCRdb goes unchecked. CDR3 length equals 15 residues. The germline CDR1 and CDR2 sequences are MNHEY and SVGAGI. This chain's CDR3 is CASSYTSGTGGFQYF.

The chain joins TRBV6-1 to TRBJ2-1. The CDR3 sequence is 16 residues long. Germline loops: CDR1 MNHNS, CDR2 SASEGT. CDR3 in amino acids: CASSQSPRQVRHEQFF.

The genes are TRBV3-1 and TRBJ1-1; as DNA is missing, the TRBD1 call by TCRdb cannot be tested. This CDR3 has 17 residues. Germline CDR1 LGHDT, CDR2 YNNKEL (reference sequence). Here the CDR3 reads CASSQDEGGSMNTEAFF.

The CDR3 here is CASSPRDRGTSGNTIYF. V usage is TRBV27 and J usage is TRBJ1-3; the D call of TRBD1 rests on TCRdb alone, since no DNA is present to check it. The CDR3 contains 17 residues. In germline, CDR1 is MNHEY, CDR2 SMNVEV (reference sequence).

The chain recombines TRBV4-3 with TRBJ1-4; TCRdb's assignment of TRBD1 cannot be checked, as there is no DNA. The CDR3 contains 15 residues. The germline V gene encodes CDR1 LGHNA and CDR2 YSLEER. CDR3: CASSQTATTNEKLFF.

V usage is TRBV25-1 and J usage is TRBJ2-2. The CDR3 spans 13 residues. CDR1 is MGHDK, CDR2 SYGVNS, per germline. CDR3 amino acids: CASSEIDTGELFF.